This note documents a single T cell receptor beta chain sequence. The data belong to a study of patients and donors after allogeneic stem cell transplantation. One entry per CDR3 protein, called by TCRdb with MiXCR from the RT-PCR reads. The sample has 900,000 to 1,000,000 distinct CDR3 sequences; more than 15% are singletons. The trim removed 7 bases at V and 0 bases at J, leaving 8 bases unmatched. The CDR3 sequence is 14 residues long. The germline V gene has CDR1 DFQATT and CDR2 SNEGSKA (reference sequence). Source material: blood, either unsorted or a sorted T cell fraction (not recorded which). V is TRBV20-1 and J is TRBJ2-7, with 8 bases identical to TRBD1. The clonotype originates from a human donor who was either an allogeneic HSCT recipient or a stem cell or donor lymphocyte infusion donor (not recorded which). It is not recorded whose cells these are; they may come from a transplant donor. The CDR3 is CSVGTGSYSYEQYF. The CDR3 DNA sequence: TGCAGTGTCGGGACAGGCTCCTACTCCTACGAGCAGTACTTC.